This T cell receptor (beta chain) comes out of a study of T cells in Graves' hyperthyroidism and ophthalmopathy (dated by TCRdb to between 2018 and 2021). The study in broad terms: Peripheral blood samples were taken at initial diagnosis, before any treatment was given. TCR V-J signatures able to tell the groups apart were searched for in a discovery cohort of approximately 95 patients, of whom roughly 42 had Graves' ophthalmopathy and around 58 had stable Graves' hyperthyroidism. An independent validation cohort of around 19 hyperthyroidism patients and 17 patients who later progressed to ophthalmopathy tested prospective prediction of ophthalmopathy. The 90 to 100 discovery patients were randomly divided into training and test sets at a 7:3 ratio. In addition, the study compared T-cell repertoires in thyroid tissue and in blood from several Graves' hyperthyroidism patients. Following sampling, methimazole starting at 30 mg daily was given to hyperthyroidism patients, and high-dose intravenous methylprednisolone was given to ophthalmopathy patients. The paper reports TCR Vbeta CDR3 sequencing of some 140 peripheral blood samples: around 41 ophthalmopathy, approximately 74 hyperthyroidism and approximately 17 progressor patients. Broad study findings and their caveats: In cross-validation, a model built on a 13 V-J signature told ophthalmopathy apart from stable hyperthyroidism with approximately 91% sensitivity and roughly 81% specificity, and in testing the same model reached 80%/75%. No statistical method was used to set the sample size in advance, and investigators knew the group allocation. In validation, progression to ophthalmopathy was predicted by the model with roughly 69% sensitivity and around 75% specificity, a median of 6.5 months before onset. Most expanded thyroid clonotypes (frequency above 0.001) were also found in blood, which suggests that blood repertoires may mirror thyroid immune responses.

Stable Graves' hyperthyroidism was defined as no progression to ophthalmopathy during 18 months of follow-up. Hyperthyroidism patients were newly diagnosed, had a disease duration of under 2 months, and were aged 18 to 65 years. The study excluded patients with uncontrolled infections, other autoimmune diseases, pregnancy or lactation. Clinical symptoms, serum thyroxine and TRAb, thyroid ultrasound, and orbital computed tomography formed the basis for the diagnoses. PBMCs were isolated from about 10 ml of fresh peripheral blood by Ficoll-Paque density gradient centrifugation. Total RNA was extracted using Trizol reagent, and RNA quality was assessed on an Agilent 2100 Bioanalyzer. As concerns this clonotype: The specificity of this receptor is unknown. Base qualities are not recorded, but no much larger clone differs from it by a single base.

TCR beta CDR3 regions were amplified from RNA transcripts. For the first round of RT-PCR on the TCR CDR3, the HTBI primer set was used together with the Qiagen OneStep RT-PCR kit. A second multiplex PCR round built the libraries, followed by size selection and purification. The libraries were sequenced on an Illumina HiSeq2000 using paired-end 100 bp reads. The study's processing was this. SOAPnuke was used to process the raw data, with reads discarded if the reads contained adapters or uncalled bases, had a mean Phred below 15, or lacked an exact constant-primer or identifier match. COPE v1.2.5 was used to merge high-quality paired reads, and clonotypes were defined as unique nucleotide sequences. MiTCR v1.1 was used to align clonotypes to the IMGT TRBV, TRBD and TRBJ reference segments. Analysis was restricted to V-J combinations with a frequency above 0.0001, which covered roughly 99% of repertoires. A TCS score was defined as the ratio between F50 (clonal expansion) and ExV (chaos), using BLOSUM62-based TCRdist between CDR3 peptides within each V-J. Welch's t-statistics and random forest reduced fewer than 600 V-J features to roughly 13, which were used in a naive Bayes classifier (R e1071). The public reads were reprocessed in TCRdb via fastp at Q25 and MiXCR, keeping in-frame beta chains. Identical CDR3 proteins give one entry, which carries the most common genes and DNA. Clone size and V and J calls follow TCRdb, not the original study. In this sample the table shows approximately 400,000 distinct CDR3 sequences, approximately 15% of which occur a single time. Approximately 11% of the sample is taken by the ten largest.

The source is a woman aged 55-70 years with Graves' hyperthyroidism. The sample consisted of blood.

The DNA sequence is given as TGTGCCAGCAGCCAAGTCCTAGCGGGAGCAGAGACCCAGTACTTC. Translated, it gives CASSQVLAGAETQYF. The rearranged chain carries TRBV3-1 and TRBJ2-5, with 10 middle bases fitting TRBD2. Looking up the germline V gene (reference sequence) yields CDR1 LGHDT and CDR2 YNNKEL. Trimming removed 1 base from V and 4 bases from J; the gene matches leave 3 bases unexplained. From cysteine to phenylalanine, the CDR3 is 15 amino acids long. Of the read, only the CDR3 DNA is kept; its 45 bases are in frame from base 1.